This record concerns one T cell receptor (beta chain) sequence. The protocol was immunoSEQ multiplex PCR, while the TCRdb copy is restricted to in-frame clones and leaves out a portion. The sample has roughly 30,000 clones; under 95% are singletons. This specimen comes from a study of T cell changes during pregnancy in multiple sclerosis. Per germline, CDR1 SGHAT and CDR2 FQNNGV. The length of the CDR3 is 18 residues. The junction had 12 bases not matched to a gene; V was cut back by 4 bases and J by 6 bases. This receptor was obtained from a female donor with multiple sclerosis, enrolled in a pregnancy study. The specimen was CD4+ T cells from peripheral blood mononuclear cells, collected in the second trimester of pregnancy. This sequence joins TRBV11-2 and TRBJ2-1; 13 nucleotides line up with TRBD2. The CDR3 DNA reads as TGTGCCAGCAGCTCACTCCGCGGGACTAGCGGGACCTTCAATGAGCAGTTCTTC. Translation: CASSSLRGTSGTFNEQFF.